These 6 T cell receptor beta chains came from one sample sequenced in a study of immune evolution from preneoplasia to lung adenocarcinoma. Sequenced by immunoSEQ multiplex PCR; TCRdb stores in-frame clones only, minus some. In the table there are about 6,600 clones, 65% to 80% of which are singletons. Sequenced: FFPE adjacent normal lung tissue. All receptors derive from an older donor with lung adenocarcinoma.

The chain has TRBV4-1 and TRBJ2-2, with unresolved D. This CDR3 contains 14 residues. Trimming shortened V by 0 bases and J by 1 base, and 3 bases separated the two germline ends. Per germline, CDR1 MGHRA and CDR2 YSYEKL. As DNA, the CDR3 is TGCGCCAGCAGCCAAGAGGTGAACACCGGGGAGCTGTTTTTT. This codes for CASSQEVNTGELFF.

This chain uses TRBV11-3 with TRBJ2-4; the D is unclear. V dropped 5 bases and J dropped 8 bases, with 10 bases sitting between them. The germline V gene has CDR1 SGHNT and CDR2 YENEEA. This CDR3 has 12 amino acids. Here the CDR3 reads CASSTRQDIQYF. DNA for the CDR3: TGTGCCAGCAGCACCCGGCAGGACATTCAGTACTTC.

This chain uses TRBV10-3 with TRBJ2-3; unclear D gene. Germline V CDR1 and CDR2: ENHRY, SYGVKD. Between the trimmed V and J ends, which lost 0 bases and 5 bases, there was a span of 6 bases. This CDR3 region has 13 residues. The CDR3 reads CAISESTRDTQYF. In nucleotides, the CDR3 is TGTGCCATCAGTGAGTCGACTCGAGATACGCAGTATTTT.

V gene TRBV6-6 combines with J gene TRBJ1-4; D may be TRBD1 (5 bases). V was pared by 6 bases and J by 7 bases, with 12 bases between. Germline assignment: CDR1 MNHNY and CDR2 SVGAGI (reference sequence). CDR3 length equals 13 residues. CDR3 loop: CASRGGTGEKLFF. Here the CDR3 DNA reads TGTGCCAGCAGGGGGGGGACTGGTGAAAAACTGTTTTTT.

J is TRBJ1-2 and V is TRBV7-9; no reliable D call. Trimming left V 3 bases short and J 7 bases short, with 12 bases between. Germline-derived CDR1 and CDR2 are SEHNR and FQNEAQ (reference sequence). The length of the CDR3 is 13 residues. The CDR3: CASSFYKGFGYTF. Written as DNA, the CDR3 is TGTGCCAGCAGCTTTTACAAAGGATTTGGCTACACCTTC.

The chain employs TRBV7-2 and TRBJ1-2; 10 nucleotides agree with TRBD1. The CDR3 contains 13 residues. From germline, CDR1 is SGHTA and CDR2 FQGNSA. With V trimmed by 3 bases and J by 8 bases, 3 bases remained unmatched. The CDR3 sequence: CASSLRTGGGYTF. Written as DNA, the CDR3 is TGTGCCAGCAGCTTGCGGACAGGGGGAGGCTACACCTTC.